Each of the 25 T cell receptor beta chains below was sequenced from the same sample in a study of regulatory T cells in long-lasting Graves disease. Time point in this sample: newly diagnosed GD, antithyroid drugs for less than 3 months. Isolated PBMC RNA provided the starting material for the TCR library. According to the study, TCR beta libraries were built with iRepertoire HTBI primers and CDR3-region Arm-PCR. TCRdb reprocessed the multiplex PCR reads with MiXCR, giving one entry per CDR3 protein. This table has some 250,000 distinct CDR3 sequences, 18% appearing once. This same sample was also part of a study on T cells in Graves' hyperthyroidism and ophthalmopathy.

This specimen was peripheral blood mononuclear cells (PBMCs), taken at new diagnosis, from a patient treated with antithyroid drugs. These receptors all come from a woman in her twenties or thirties with Graves disease.

At least ten counts were recorded for this clonotype. The chain links TRBV20-1 to TRBJ1-1; D is unclear. The V gene's germline CDR1 is DFQATT and CDR2 SNEGSKA (reference sequence). The V gene lost 2 bases and the J gene lost 2 bases, with 9 bases spanning the gap. The CDR3 consists of 13 residues. CDR3 in amino acids: CSARRDYNTEAFF. The CDR3 nucleotides are TGCAGTGCTAGAAGGGATTATAACACTGAAGCTTTCTTT.

V usage is TRBV19 and J usage is TRBJ1-3; possible D gene TRBD1, 6 bases. CDR3 length equals 15 residues. Trimming cost V 2 bases and J 0 bases, with 8 bases left between them. Germline V lookup: CDR1 LNHDA, CDR2 SQIVND (reference sequence). In DNA form, the CDR3 reads TGTGCCAGTAGTATATCGGGGGCCTCTGGAAACACCATATATTTT. Its protein is CASSISGASGNTIYF.

This clonotype occurred many times. The chain has TRBV3-1 and TRBJ1-4, with TRBD1 identical over 7 bases. J was trimmed by 7 bases and V by 1 base; bases with no gene match: 6. Germline CDR1 and CDR2: LGHDT and YNNKEL (reference sequence). This CDR3 spans 15 amino acids. The CDR3 nucleotides read TGTGCCAGCAGCCAAGCGGACAGGTTTCTTGAAAAACTGTTTTTT. Protein sequence: CASSQADRFLEKLFF.

This clonotype was seen only a few times. This sequence may be a read error, since a much larger clone differs from it by one base. The rearrangement uses TRBV19 and TRBJ1-1; D unresolved. Germline CDR1 LNHDA, CDR2 SQIVND (reference sequence). The CDR3 has 14 residues. CDR3 loop: CASRWFQANIEAFF. CDR3 in DNA: TGTGCCAGTCGCTGGTTCCAGGCTAACATTGAAGCTTTCTTT.

This clonotype showed up many times. The J gene is TRBJ2-7, the V gene TRBV7-9; D is perhaps TRBD2 (5 bases). With 3 bases removed from V and 2 bases from J, the gap between germline ends came to 17 bases. The CDR3 runs 16 residues. Germline V gene data show CDR1 as SEHNR and CDR2 as FQNEAQ (reference sequence). CDR3 region: CASSLLEVGSAYEQYF. The DNA of the CDR3 is TGTGCCAGCAGCTTGCTGGAGGTCGGCTCGGCCTACGAGCAGTACTTC. Combining the CDR3 with reference TRBV7-9 and TRBJ2-7 gives the whole variable domain DTGVSQNPRHKITKRGQNVTFRCDPISEHNRLYWYRQTLGQGPEFLTYFQNEAQLEKSRLLSDRFSAERPKGSFSTLEIQRTEQGDSAMYLCASSLLEVGSAYEQYFGPGTRLTVT.

Points on this clonotype: Since a much larger clone is just one base distant, this may be a read error. This chain connects TRBV7-9 to TRBJ1-1; TRBD1 is a possible D gene (6 bases). Per germline, CDR1 SEHNR and CDR2 FQNEAQ (reference sequence). The V end was cut by 5 bases, the J end by 6 bases, with 13 bases between. The CDR3 runs to 13 residues. CDR3 bases: TGTGCCAGCAGCAAGGGGGGAGTTCCTGAAGCTTTCTTT. Residues: CASSKGGVPEAFF.

This clonotype was seen at least ten times. The chain carries TRBV5-1 and TRBJ1-5; 11 bases are shared with TRBD1. The CDR3 has 16 amino acids. The germline CDR1 and CDR2 sequences are SGHRS and YFSETQ. With V trimmed by 0 bases and J by 5 bases, 4 bases remained unmatched. CDR3 DNA: TGCGCCAGCAGCTTGGGCGGACAGGGGGCTTATCAGCCCCAGCATTTT. Translated: CASSLGGQGAYQPQHF.

This clonotype was seen ten or more times. The rearrangement links TRBV6-2 or TRBV6-3 to TRBJ2-3, with 12 bases matching TRBD2. Germline CDR1 reads MNHEY; CDR2 reads SVGEGT. The junction had 7 bases not matched to a gene; V was cut back by 2 bases and J by 1 base. The CDR3 is 18 amino acids. The CDR3 sequence is CASSYPIRLAGGTDTQYF. The DNA for the CDR3 is TGTGCCAGCAGTTACCCCATACGACTAGCGGGGGGCACAGATACGCAGTATTTT.

This clonotype was picked up many times. The chain joins TRBV2 to TRBJ2-7; 13 bases align to TRBD2. Germline-derived CDR1 and CDR2 are SNHLY and FYNNEI. The CDR3 sequence is 16 residues long. J gave up 3 bases and V 3 bases, and 5 bases lay outside the gene matches. The CDR3 DNA reads TGTGCCAGCAGTGACTGGACTAGCGGGGGCGGCTACGAGCAGTACTTC. Residues: CASSDWTSGGGYEQYF.

This clonotype was counted a few times. The chain uses TRBV6-1 and TRBJ2-2; a possible D gene is TRBD1 (6 bases). This CDR3 contains 17 residues. Looked up from germline, CDR1 is MNHNS and CDR2 is SASEGT. CDR3: CDANRVGTRRDTGELFF. CDR3 sequence (DNA): TGTGATGCTAACAGGGTAGGGACGAGAAGGGACACCGGGGAGCTGTTTTTT.

This clonotype appeared a few times. In DNA form, the CDR3 reads TGTGCCAGTAGTCCCCCGACAGGGCTCATTGTACGTGGCTACACCTTC. This sequence encodes CASSPPTGLIVRGYTF. V is TRBV19 and J is TRBJ1-2; 7 bases fit TRBD1. V was pared by 5 bases and J by 7 bases, with 16 bases of the junction left unmatched. The CDR3 spans 16 residues. Germline assignment: CDR1 LNHDA and CDR2 SQIVND (reference sequence).

This clonotype was found many times. The chain carries TRBV29-1 and TRBJ1-2; no reliable D call. The CDR3 consists of 14 residues. Germline loops: CDR1 SQVTM, CDR2 ANQGSEA. V was trimmed by 6 bases and J by 1 base, leaving 15 bases between them. CDR3: CSVERRPLNYGYTF. DNA for the CDR3: TGCAGCGTGGAGAGGAGGCCCCTTAACTATGGCTACACCTTC. Filled out from reference TRBV29-1 and TRBJ1-2, the complete variable domain reads SAVISQKPSRDICQRGTSLTIQCQVDSQVTMMFWYRQQPGQSLTLIATANQGSEATYESGFVIDKFPISRPNLTFSTLTVSNMSPEDSSIYLCSVERRPLNYGYTFGSGTRLTVV.

The CDR3 sequence is CASTSRGPNTGELFF. CDR3 nucleotide sequence: TGTGCCAGCACCTCCCGGGGCCCGAACACCGGGGAGCTGTTTTTT. The rearrangement joins TRBV28 to TRBJ2-2, with D perhaps matching TRBD1 or TRBD2 (5 bases each). Trimming pared 7 bases from V and 0 bases from J, leaving 12 bases between. CDR3 length equals 15 residues. The germline V gene encodes CDR1 MDHEN and CDR2 SYDVKM.

In its sample, this clonotype was seen many times. The V and J genes are TRBV3-1 and TRBJ2-7; 12 positions match TRBD2. From germline, CDR1 is LGHDT and CDR2 YNNKEL (reference sequence). The CDR3 length is 18 residues. Losses at the gene ends were 6 bases for V and 4 bases for J; bases not matched to a gene: 16. The CDR3 DNA reads as TGTGCCAGCAGATCTTCCGGGACTAGCGGGCCCCGGGGGTACGAGCAGTACTTC. Its protein is CASRSSGTSGPRGYEQYF.

Notes on this clonotype: This sequence may be a read error, since a much larger clone differs from it by one base. This chain connects TRBV6-2 or TRBV6-3 to TRBJ1-1; 7 positions match TRBD1. The junction had 7 bases not matched to a gene; V was cut back by 5 bases and J by 10 bases. The length of the CDR3 is 12 residues. Per germline, CDR1 MNHEY and CDR2 SVGEGT. DNA for the CDR3: TGTGCCAGCAGTGAGACAGGGCCTACAGCTTTCTTT. It encodes CASSETGPTAFF.

In regard to this clonotype: At one end, the junction sequence differs from germline, possibly due to a read error. The genes are TRBV7-7 and TRBJ2-1, with D possibly matching TRBD2 (6 bases). The CDR3 length is 17 residues. The germline V gene has CDR1 SSHAT and CDR2 FNYEAQ (reference sequence). The CDR3 loop is CASSLTGERDRYNEQFF. CDR3 in DNA: TGTGCTAGCAGCTTAACGGGGGAGAGGGATCGCTACAATGAGCAGTTCTTC.

This clonotype was seen repeatedly, ten times or more. The J gene is TRBJ1-5, the V gene TRBV6-1; D is possibly TRBD1 (6 bases). The germline CDR1 and CDR2 sequences are MNHNS and SASEGT. Between the trimmed V and J ends, which lost 2 bases and 13 bases, there was a span of 18 bases. This CDR3 is 14 amino acids long. The CDR3 protein is CASSERETGDAQHF. The CDR3 DNA follows: TGTGCCAGCAGTGAACGGGAGACAGGCGATGCTCAGCATTTT.

This sequence joins TRBV5-1 and TRBJ1-4; 7 nucleotides line up with TRBD1. V was clipped by 4 bases and J by 4 bases; unmatched bases: 4. The CDR3 spans 14 residues. From germline, CDR1 is SGHRS and CDR2 YFSETQ. In nucleotides, the CDR3 is TGCGCCAGCAGCGGCGGGACAGTTAATGAAAAACTGTTTTTT. This gives the protein CASSGGTVNEKLFF.

This clonotype was seen ten or more times. The chain couples TRBV4-1 to TRBJ1-6; D is unclear. The length of the CDR3 is 15 residues. V gave up 2 bases and J gave up 8 bases, with 13 bases separating them. The V gene's germline CDR1 is MGHRA and CDR2 YSYEKL. CDR3 residues: CASSQLGPQDSPLHF. In DNA, the CDR3 is TGCGCCAGCAGCCAACTTGGCCCTCAGGATTCACCCCTCCACTTT.

This clonotype has just a few counts. One end of the junction fails to match germline, which may point to a read error. The chain uses TRBV5-4 and TRBJ2-3; D is undetermined. From germline, CDR1 is SGHNT and CDR2 YYREEE (reference sequence). This CDR3 is 14 amino acids long. Here the CDR3 reads CASGLSHSTDTQYF. CDR3 DNA: TGTGCCAGCGGCTTGTCTCATAGCACAGATACGCAGTATTTT.

This clonotype was counted at least ten times. The chain carries TRBV9 and TRBJ2-7; perhaps D is TRBD1 or TRBD2 (6 bases each). The germline CDR1 and CDR2 sequences are SGDLS and YYNGEE. V was shortened by 3 bases and J by 3 bases, with 19 bases between the two germline ends. The CDR3 contains 16 residues. The CDR3 here is CASSGAPGAFYYEQYF. CDR3 sequence (DNA): TGTGCCAGCAGCGGTGCCCCGGGGGCTTTCTACTACGAGCAGTACTTC.

This clonotype came up many times. The chain recombines TRBV10-3 with TRBJ1-2; D is uncertain. CDR3 length: 15 residues. Germline V CDR1 and CDR2: ENHRY, SYGVKD. V was clipped by 0 bases and J by 3 bases, with 11 bases between them. CDR3 DNA sequence: TGTGCCATCAGTGAGTCGGGGTTGACGGACTATGGCTACACCTTC. Translating it yields CAISESGLTDYGYTF.

This clonotype was recorded at least ten times. V and J are TRBV7-9 and TRBJ1-6, with D perhaps matching TRBD1 (5 bases). CDR1 is SEHNR and CDR2 is FQNEAQ in the germline V gene (reference sequence). The germline V and J ends were trimmed by 1 base and 5 bases, with 18 bases remaining between them. The CDR3 extends over 18 amino acids. The CDR3 DNA sequence: TGTGCCAGCAGCTTAGGGTCCCGGGGACGGGGTGATAATTCACCCCTCCACTTT. Translation gives CASSLGSRGRGDNSPLHF.

This clonotype was seen ten or more times. V is TRBV6-1 and J is TRBJ1-1, with 11 bases identical to TRBD1. Germline-derived CDR1 and CDR2 are MNHNS and SASEGT. CDR3 size: 16 residues. Losses at the gene ends were 5 bases for V and 0 bases for J; bases not matched to a gene: 5. The CDR3 reads CASSPRTGGMNTEAFF. CDR3 nucleotides: TGTGCCAGCAGTCCCCGGACAGGGGGCATGAACACTGAAGCTTTCTTT.

This clonotype has ten or more counts. The chain has TRBV3-1 and TRBJ1-3; D uncertain. Germline V CDR1 and CDR2: LGHDT, YNNKEL (reference sequence). The V gene lost 1 base and the J gene lost 0 bases, with 10 bases spanning the gap. This CDR3 has 16 residues. This CDR3 reads CASSQGRAVSGNTIYF. In nucleotides, the CDR3 is TGTGCCAGCAGCCAAGGGAGGGCCGTCTCTGGAAACACCATATATTTT. Full variable domain (rest looked up from reference TRBV3-1 and TRBJ1-3): DTAVSQTPKYLVTQMGNDKSIKCEQNLGHDTMYWYKQDSKKFLKIMFSYNNKELIINETVPNRFSPKSPDKAHLNLHINSLELGDSAVYFCASSQGRAVSGNTIYFGEGSWLTVV.